This T cell receptor beta chain was profiled in a study of T cell changes during pregnancy in multiple sclerosis. Produced via immunoSEQ multiplex PCR; TCRdb's table is partial and in-frame only. Here the sample spans fewer than 70,000 clones, roughly 90% being singletons. The germline V gene has CDR1 KGHSH and CDR2 LQKENI. The CDR3 runs to 13 residues. The V end was cut by 2 bases, the J end by 6 bases, with 10 bases between. The source material was peripheral blood, sampled in the second trimester of pregnancy. This chain uses TRBV18 with TRBJ1-2; D is unclear. The receptor was isolated from a female donor with multiple sclerosis, enrolled in a pregnancy study. The CDR3 coding sequence is TGTGCCAGCTCACCATCCTTAGAGGATGGCTACACCTTC. Translating it yields CASSPSLEDGYTF. Combining the CDR3 with reference TRBV18 and TRBJ1-2 gives the whole variable domain NAGVMQNPRHLVRRRGQEARLRCSPMKGHSHVYWYRQLPEEGLKFMVYLQKENIIDESGMPKERFSAEFPKEGPSILRIQQVVRGDSAAYFCASSPSLEDGYTFGSGTRLTVV.